The 30 T cell receptor beta chains presented below share a single source sample, sequenced in a study of T cells in Graves' hyperthyroidism and ophthalmopathy (dated by TCRdb to between 2019 and 2020). Library preparation employed multiplex PCR. Sequencing instrument: Illumina HiSeq 2000. TCR beta CDR3 regions were amplified from RNA transcripts. The first round of RT-PCR for the TCR CDR3 was performed with the HTBI primer set and the Qiagen OneStep RT-PCR kit. Starting from the raw public reads, TCRdb applied fastp trimming at Q25, assembled clones with MiXCR and retained in-frame beta chains. Each CDR3 protein gets just one entry, which takes the most common genes and DNA from the rows behind it. Counted in this sample were fewer than 750,000 distinct CDR3 sequences; about 15% of them appeared once. The biggest ten clones account for around 12% of the sample. The sequencing sample was made of blood. These receptor sequences come from a woman aged 50 to 60 with Graves' ophthalmopathy.

This clonotype came up a few times. This rearrangement joins TRBV7-2 to TRBJ2-7, with a possible D match to TRBD2 (5 bases). The CDR3 is 15 amino acids. V shed 2 bases and J shed 5 bases, with 16 bases lying between them. Germline V gene lookup returns CDR1 SGHTA and CDR2 FQGNSA. The CDR3: CASSLLGEEYHEQYF. The DNA for the CDR3 is TGTGCCAGCAGCTTATTGGGAGAAGAGTACCACGAGCAGTACTTC.

This clonotype was detected only a few times. The chain uses TRBV5-4 and TRBJ2-3; TRBD2 agrees at 12 bases. The junction had 7 bases not matched to a gene; V was cut back by 1 base and J by 4 bases. Germline loops: CDR1 SGHNT, CDR2 YYREEE (reference sequence). This CDR3 has 17 amino acids. The chain's CDR3 is CASSLSSGRASSDTQYF. CDR3 nucleotide sequence: TGTGCCAGCAGCTTGTCTAGCGGGAGGGCCTCCTCAGATACGCAGTATTTT.

This clonotype was seen at least ten times. The J gene is TRBJ2-1, the V gene TRBV28, with unresolved D. The CDR3 totals 12 residues. Per germline, CDR1 MDHEN and CDR2 SYDVKM. Trimming removed 6 bases from V and 5 bases from J, with 8 bases in between. The chain's CDR3 is CASRSHNNEQFF. As DNA, the CDR3 is TGTGCCAGCAGGTCTCACAACAATGAGCAGTTCTTC. Using reference TRBV28 and TRBJ2-1 for the parts outside the CDR3, the full variable domain is DVKVTQSSRYLVKRTGEKVFLECVQDMDHENMFWYRQDPGLGLRLIYFSYDVKMKEKGDIPEGYSVSREKKERFSLILESASTNQTSMYLCASRSHNNEQFFGPGTRLTVL.

In its sample, this clonotype was seen many times. The chain is built from TRBV7-2 and TRBJ1-6; D remains ambiguous. The germline V and J ends were trimmed by 3 bases and 10 bases, with 13 bases remaining between them. Germline CDR1 reads SGHTA; CDR2 reads FQGNSA. The CDR3 is made up of 14 amino acids. CDR3 nucleotide sequence: TGTGCCAGCAGCTTCGAAAGGGTAGGATCACCCCTCCACTTT. Its translation is CASSFERVGSPLHF.

The gene calls are TRBV19 and TRBJ2-7; TRBD1 might be the D (6 bases). This CDR3 is built from 15 residues. Germline CDR1 is LNHDA and CDR2 is SQIVND (reference sequence). V lost 5 bases to trimming and J lost 2 bases, with 16 bases between them. CDR3: CASSQRQELTYEQYF. CDR3 DNA: TGTGCCAGTAGTCAGCGACAGGAATTAACCTACGAGCAGTACTTC.

This chain links TRBV28 with TRBJ2-1; the match to TRBD2 covers 11 bases. The CDR3 contains 16 residues. The germline V gene has CDR1 MDHEN and CDR2 SYDVKM. After removal of 6 bases from V and 7 bases from J, the junction contained 11 bases not matched to a gene. The CDR3 sequence is CASSNIAGGIVNEQFF. CDR3 DNA sequence: TGTGCCAGCAGCAATATAGCGGGAGGGATTGTGAATGAGCAGTTCTTC. Based on the CDR3 plus reference TRBV28 and TRBJ2-1, the full variable domain is DVKVTQSSRYLVKRTGEKVFLECVQDMDHENMFWYRQDPGLGLRLIYFSYDVKMKEKGDIPEGYSVSREKKERFSLILESASTNQTSMYLCASSNIAGGIVNEQFFGPGTRLTVL.

At least ten counts were recorded for this clonotype. The chain links TRBV13 to TRBJ2-3; 8 bases match TRBD2. The CDR3 loop spans 16 amino acids. CDR1 is PRHDT, CDR2 FYEKMQ, per germline (reference sequence). The V gene end was trimmed by 1 base and the J gene end by 3 bases; junction bases not matched to a gene: 6. The CDR3 region is CASSLELAEKTDTQYF. The CDR3 coding sequence is TGTGCCAGCAGCTTAGAACTAGCGGAGAAGACAGATACGCAGTATTTT. Using reference TRBV13 and TRBJ2-3 for the parts outside the CDR3, the full variable domain is AAGVIQSPRHLIKEKRETATLKCYPIPRHDTVYWYQQGPGQDPQFLISFYEKMQSDKGSIPDRFSAQQFSDYHSELNMSSLELGDSALYFCASSLELAEKTDTQYFGPGTRLTVL.

The V gene is TRBV20-1, the J gene TRBJ2-7, with 14 bases matching TRBD2. V gave up 3 bases and J gave up 7 bases; unmatched junction bases: 2. The V gene's germline CDR1 is DFQATT and CDR2 SNEGSKA (reference sequence). The CDR3 spans 13 residues. This CDR3 reads CSARTSGREEQYF. CDR3 in DNA: TGCAGTGCTAGGACTAGCGGGAGGGAAGAGCAGTACTTC.

The J gene is TRBJ1-2, the V gene TRBV7-2; D is perhaps TRBD1 (5 bases). Trimming removed 1 base at V and 3 bases at J, with 12 bases between. The CDR3 extends over 15 amino acids. Per the germline V gene, CDR1 is SGHTA and CDR2 is FQGNSA. CDR3 loop: CASSLDAGRDYGYTF. DNA for the CDR3: TGTGCCAGCAGCTTAGACGCAGGGAGGGACTATGGCTACACCTTC.

This clonotype was seen a few times. V usage is TRBV6-9 and J usage is TRBJ1-2, with D perhaps matching TRBD1 (5 bases). This CDR3 comprises 14 residues. V was trimmed by 3 bases and J by 8 bases, leaving 16 bases between them. The V gene's germline CDR1 is MNHGY and CDR2 SVAAGI. CDR3 residues: CASSYPGRAYGYTF. DNA of the CDR3: TGTGCCAGCAGTTACCCAGGGAGAGCCTACGGCTACACCTTC.

This clonotype was picked up many times. The rearrangement links TRBV6-1 to TRBJ2-7; possibly TRBD1 for D (6 bases). Trimming took off 7 bases at V and 6 bases at J, with 25 bases between the two ends. Germline V gene lookup returns CDR1 MNHNS and CDR2 SASEGT. The CDR3 has 16 residues. For the CDR3, the DNA is TGTGCCAGCAATCCGGGACACGGACCCATTGTAGGCGAGCAGTACTTC. This gives the protein CASNPGHGPIVGEQYF.

This clonotype was counted at least ten times. This chain uses TRBV7-2 with TRBJ2-5, with 7 positions matching TRBD2. Germline V gives CDR1 SGHTA, CDR2 FQGNSA. After removal of 3 bases from V and 4 bases from J, the junction contained 8 bases not matched to a gene. The CDR3 runs to 15 residues. The CDR3 region is CASSFPPGLGETQYF. CDR3 in DNA: TGTGCCAGCAGCTTCCCCCCAGGACTAGGAGAGACCCAGTACTTC.

Points on this clonotype: It may be a read error: a sequence one base away is much more abundant. The chain combines TRBV28 with TRBJ2-3, with TRBD1 matching 7 bases. Germline CDR1 and CDR2: MDHEN and SYDVKM. Trimming removed 5 bases from V and 4 bases from J; junction bases left unmatched: 9. The CDR3 spans 15 residues. The CDR3: CASSRPGQASDTQYF. Here the CDR3 DNA reads TGTGCCAGCAGTAGACCTGGACAGGCGTCAGATACGCAGTATTTT.

This chain links TRBV27 with TRBJ2-1, with TRBD2 identical over 7 bases. CDR3 size: 16 residues. J was trimmed by 1 base and V by 6 bases; bases with no gene match: 9. CDR1 and CDR2 from the germline V gene are MNHEY and SMNVEV (reference sequence). The CDR3 is CASRKIRDYSYNEQFF. CDR3 sequence (DNA): TGTGCCAGCAGAAAAATCCGGGACTATTCCTACAATGAGCAGTTCTTC.

This clonotype was counted many times. V usage is TRBV27 and J usage is TRBJ1-1, with TRBD1 matching over 7 bases. The J segment lost 0 bases and the V segment lost 8 bases, leaving 21 bases of the junction unmatched. There are 19 residues in the CDR3. Germline V gene sequence: CDR1 MNHEY, CDR2 SMNVEV (reference sequence). The CDR3 sequence: CASPIALDRSVRMNTEAFF. For the CDR3, the DNA is TGTGCCAGCCCCATTGCCTTGGACAGGTCAGTTAGGATGAACACTGAAGCTTTCTTT.

About this clonotype: Just one base apart from a much larger clone, this may be a read error. This rearrangement joins TRBV5-1 to TRBJ2-1, with D possibly matching TRBD2 (7 bases). Trimming shortened V by 6 bases and J by 8 bases, and 18 bases separated the two germline ends. CDR1 and CDR2 from the germline V gene are SGHRS and YFSETQ. This CDR3 comprises 14 residues. CDR3 in amino acids: CASNYRGARDEQFF. The CDR3 nucleotides read TGCGCCAGCAACTACCGGGGGGCCAGGGATGAGCAGTTCTTC.

V and J are TRBV6-6 and TRBJ2-4; TRBD1 aligns across 10 bases. The CDR3 sequence is 12 residues long. In germline, CDR1 is MNHNY, CDR2 SVGAGI (reference sequence). The V and J ends lost 2 bases and 11 bases, in that order; junction bases with no gene match: 0. The CDR3 bases are TGTGCCAGCAGTTACGGGACAGGGGTTCAGTACTTC. Its translation: CASSYGTGVQYF.

This clonotype was seen a few times. The gene calls are TRBV10-3 and TRBJ2-1; D unresolved. Trimming took 6 bases from V and 6 from J, leaving 12 bases between them. The CDR3 has 13 residues. The germline V gene encodes CDR1 ENHRY and CDR2 SYGVKD. CDR3 nucleotide sequence: TGTGCCATCAGCGAGGTACTCGTCAATGAGCAGTTCTTC. The encoded protein is CAISEVLVNEQFF.

This clonotype occurred many times. The chain employs TRBV28 and TRBJ1-1; no clear D. Trimming left V 1 base short and J 2 bases short, with 2 bases between. Germline V gene lookup returns CDR1 MDHEN and CDR2 SYDVKM. This CDR3 region has 12 residues. The CDR3 loop reads CASSLYNTEAFF. Written as DNA, the CDR3 is TGTGCCAGCAGTTTATATAACACTGAAGCTTTCTTT.

The table lists this clonotype with a count of one. It may be a read error: a sequence one base away is much more abundant. This chain connects TRBV9 to TRBJ2-7, with 7 bases lining up with TRBD1. The CDR3 sequence is 16 residues long. Germline V gives CDR1 SGDLS, CDR2 YYNGEE. CDR3 loop: CVSSSLPQGKAHEQYF. The CDR3, as DNA: TGTGTCAGCAGCTCCCTCCCACAGGGGAAGGCGCACGAGCAGTACTTC.

The sample holds many counts of this clonotype. The junction and the germline gene differ at one end; a read error may be behind it. The rearrangement uses TRBV5-1 and TRBJ2-5, with D uncertain. The CDR3 consists of 14 residues. Germline loops: CDR1 SGHRS, CDR2 YFSETQ. The CDR3 DNA reads TGTGCCAGCAGCTTAGAAGGGTACCAAGAGACCCAGTACTTC. This encodes CASSLEGYQETQYF.

CDR3 sequence: CASSQVWEGQPQHF. In DNA form, the CDR3 reads TGCGCCAGCAGCCAAGTTTGGGAAGGTCAGCCCCAGCATTTT. This rearrangement joins TRBV4-3 to TRBJ1-5; D is unclear. The V gene lost 1 base and the J gene lost 6 bases, with 10 bases spanning the gap. Per germline, CDR1 LGHNA and CDR2 YSLEER. The CDR3 runs 14 residues.

In regard to this clonotype: At one of its ends the junction is not consistent with the germline gene, which may arise from a read error. J is TRBJ2-4 and V is TRBV11-2; 9 nucleotides match TRBD1. The CDR3 is 18 amino acids. Per the germline V gene, CDR1 is SGHAT and CDR2 is FQNNGV. This chain's CDR3 is CASSLVGQGVLAKNIQYF. CDR3 in DNA: TGTGCCAGCAGCTTAGTGGGACAGGGAGTATTAGCCAAGAACATTCAGTACTTC. Variable domain in full (rest from reference TRBV11-2 and TRBJ2-4): EAGVAQSPRYKIIEKRQSVAFWCNPISGHATLYWYQQILGQGPKLLIQFQNNGVVDDSQLPKDRFSAERLKGVDSTLKIQPAKLEDSAVYLCASSLVGQGVLAKNIQYFGAGTRLSVL.

The rearrangement uses TRBV5-1 and TRBJ1-2; TRBD1 matches at 8 bases. The CDR3 spans 14 residues. Trimming removed 4 bases from V and 2 bases from J; junction bases left unmatched: 4. The V gene's germline CDR1 is SGHRS and CDR2 YFSETQ. The CDR3 bases are TGCGCCAGCAGCGTCCGGGACAGGAACTATGGCTACACCTTC. It is translated as CASSVRDRNYGYTF.

This clonotype occurred many times. V and J are TRBV7-8 and TRBJ2-7; tentative D call: TRBD2 (5 bases). The CDR3 runs to 15 residues. Between the trimmed V and J ends, which lost 5 bases and 3 bases, there was a span of 17 bases. CDR1 SGHVS and CDR2 FQNEAQ come from the germline V gene. Here the CDR3 reads CASSRIASKIYEQYF. CDR3 nucleotide sequence: TGTGCCAGCAGCCGGATAGCGAGTAAAATCTACGAGCAGTACTTC.

Details on this clonotype: This could be a read error, since a much larger clone is one nucleotide away. This chain joins TRBV12-3 or TRBV12-4 and TRBJ1-2; a possible D gene is TRBD1 (5 bases). Trimming pared 5 bases from V and 6 bases from J, leaving 16 bases between. This CDR3 comprises 14 residues. CDR3 sequence reads: CASSLRGRVHGYTF. As DNA, the CDR3 is TGTGCCAGCAGTCTCCGGGGCAGGGTCCATGGCTACACCTTC.

This clonotype was detected ten times or more. This rearrangement joins TRBV5-1 to TRBJ1-2; 8 positions agree with TRBD1. The V and J ends lost 5 bases and 7 bases, in that order; junction bases with no gene match: 7. The CDR3 has 13 residues. CDR1 and CDR2 (germline): SGHRS, YFSETQ. The CDR3 is CASSVTGGSGYTF. The DNA for the CDR3 is TGCGCCAGCAGTGTCACAGGGGGATCTGGCTACACCTTC.

This clonotype has a handful of counts. The chain employs TRBV4-3 and TRBJ1-4, with TRBD1 as a possible D gene (6 bases). V lost 2 bases to trimming and J lost 10 bases, with 29 bases between them. Looked up from germline, CDR1 is LGHNA and CDR2 is YSLEER. The CDR3 loop spans 19 amino acids. DNA for the CDR3: TGCGCCAGCAGCCAAAAACCCCTAGGACAGTCGGGCGAAGGGAGAAAACTGTTTTTT. Its protein product is CASSQKPLGQSGEGRKLFF.

This chain connects TRBV4-1 to TRBJ2-1; D remains unclear. V shed 0 bases and J shed 2 bases, with 11 bases lying between them. The CDR3 runs 16 residues. Per the germline V gene, CDR1 is MGHRA and CDR2 is YSYEKL. CDR3 nucleotide sequence: TGCGCCAGCAGCCAAGATGTGGGCCGCACCTACAATGAGCAGTTCTTC. Its translation: CASSQDVGRTYNEQFF.

The chain combines TRBV6-1 with TRBJ1-6, with 7 positions matching TRBD1. Germline values: CDR1 MNHNS, CDR2 SASEGT. With 5 bases clipped from V and 8 bases from J, the junction kept 24 bases outside the gene matches. The CDR3 loop spans 20 amino acids. The chain's CDR3 is CASSSSKGDSNRVGDSPLHF. Written as DNA, the CDR3 is TGTGCCAGCAGTTCTTCTAAGGGGGACAGCAACCGTGTAGGTGATTCACCCCTCCACTTT.